The sequence of this T cell receptor beta chain was determined in a study of blood T cell repertoires in COVID-19. Looked up from germline, CDR1 is MNHNY and CDR2 is SVGAGI (reference sequence). V was shortened by 2 bases and J by 7 bases, with 17 bases between the two germline ends. CDR3 length: 15 amino acids. The study recruited people aged about 18 to 89 years across about two dozen US areas. Participant reports of clinical history set cohort assignment. Clones were sequenced by immunoSEQ multiplex PCR, and TCRdb holds only the in-frame ones, with some missing. The sample holds approximately 260,000 clones, about 88% seen once.

The sequence was obtained from a man aged 30 to 39 with acute COVID-19. Sequencing was performed on PBMCs or T cells enriched from blood (not recorded which). V is TRBV6-6 and J is TRBJ1-2; no clear D. CDR3: CASSYPPRPGSGYTF. The CDR3, as DNA: TGTGCCAGCAGTTACCCCCCCAGGCCCGGGAGTGGCTACACCTTC.